The rows below give T cell receptor beta chains drawn from one sample of a study of blood T cell repertoires in COVID-19. The assay was immunoSEQ multiplex PCR, and TCRdb's table has in-frame clones only and misses some. This sample carries a few hundred thousand clones, 85% to 90% of them seen once, and the ten largest clones take over 3.5%. Sequencing was performed on peripheral blood. The receptors were sampled from a woman between 40 and 50 years old with acute or convalescent COVID-19. CDR3s include the opening cysteine and the closing phenylalanine or tryptophan. A D gene is named only where the DNA matches it firmly. Size is stated for part of the rows, as once, few or many counts, or as a class when the clone is expanded.

TRBV4-1	TRBD1	TRBJ1-6	-	CASSQLPGQGNSPLHF	TGCGCCAGCAGCCAACTCCCGGGACAGGGCAATTCACCCCTCCACTTT
TRBV2	-	TRBJ1-1	-	CASSRNTEAFF	TGTGCCAGCAGCAGGAACACTGAAGCTTTCTTT
TRBV13	-	TRBJ2-6	once	CASSSPGDSLNSGANVLTF	TGTGCCAGCAGCTCCCCCGGAGACAGTTTAAACTCTGGGGCCAACGTCCTGACTTTC
TRBV27	-	TRBJ1-6	once	CASSFRSRRSQGRYSPLHF	TGTGCCAGCAGTTTCCGATCCCGGCGGTCCCAAGGCCGATATTCACCCCTCCACTTT
TRBV19	-	TRBJ1-1	few	CAVSAGLNTEAFF	TGTGCCGTGTCGGCGGGATTGAACACTGAAGCTTTCTTT
TRBV27	-	TRBJ1-1	-	CASSKTGGGLYTEAFF	TGTGCCAGCAGTAAAACAGGCGGGGGTCTTTACACTGAAGCTTTCTTT
TRBV27	TRBD1	TRBJ2-3	once	CASSPRTGWARSGDTQYF	TGTGCCAGCAGTCCGCGGACAGGGTGGGCTCGGTCCGGAGATACGCAGTATTTT
TRBV30	-	TRBJ1-1	-	CAWSVPRQAFF	TGTGCCTGGAGTGTACCTAGGCAAGCTTTCTTT
TRBV21-1	-	TRBJ1-6	few	CASSKGRGSYNSPLHF	TGTGCCAGCAGCAAGGGGAGGGGCTCCTATAATTCACCCCTCCACTTT
TRBV9	TRBD1	TRBJ1-2	once	CASSEPGQGRPYYGYTF	TGTGCCAGCAGCGAGCCGGGACAGGGGCGCCCCTACTATGGCTACACCTTC
TRBV5-8	-	TRBJ1-4	once	CASSPRHITTNEKLFF	TGTGCCAGCAGCCCTCGACATATAACAACTAATGAAAAACTGTTTTTT
TRBV2	-	TRBJ1-2	-	CASSEKGHPRGGYTF	TGTGCCAGCAGTGAGAAAGGACACCCTCGTGGGGGCTACACCTTC
TRBV19	TRBD1	TRBJ1-2	-	CASSDRPNYGYTF	TGTGCCAGTTCGGACAGGCCTAACTATGGCTACACCTTC
TRBV27	TRBD1	TRBJ1-2	-	CASSPHDRGSYGYTF	TGTGCCAGCAGTCCTCATGACAGGGGCTCTTATGGCTACACCTTC
TRBV11-2	TRBD1	TRBJ1-2	-	CASSPSDRGLNYGYTF	TGTGCCAGCAGCCCCTCCGACAGGGGATTGAACTATGGCTACACCTTC
TRBV19	-	TRBJ2-3	-	CASSSRHTDTQYF	TGTGCCAGTAGTTCCAGACACACAGATACGCAGTATTTT
TRBV2	TRBD1	TRBJ2-4	-	CASSAGGPIQYF	TGTGCCAGCAGTGCAGGGGGCCCCATTCAGTACTTC
TRBV9	TRBD2	TRBJ2-3	-	CASSTLLAGRTDTQYF	TGTGCCAGCAGCACACTACTAGCGGGCCGCACAGATACGCAGTATTTT
TRBV12-5	TRBD1	TRBJ1-1	few	CASGLVGTGTAQAFF	TGTGCTAGTGGTTTGGTCGGGACAGGGACCGCACAAGCTTTCTTT
TRBV30	-	TRBJ1-2	once	CAWTEGSYYGYTF	TGTGCCTGGACCGAGGGTTCGTACTATGGCTACACCTTC
TRBV5-1	TRBD1	TRBJ2-3	-	CASSPGGRTGKTDTQYF	TGCGCCAGCAGCCCCGGCGGAAGGACAGGGAAGACAGATACGCAGTATTTT
TRBV4-1	TRBD1	TRBJ1-5	-	CASSQRTGEWPQHF	TGCGCCAGCAGCCAAAGGACAGGGGAATGGCCCCAGCATTTT
TRBV24-1	-	TRBJ2-3	-	CATSDYNTDTQYF	TGTGCCACCAGTGATTACAACACAGATACGCAGTATTTT
TRBV5-1	TRBD2	TRBJ2-3	-	CASSLAPLAGGTDTQYF	TGCGCCAGCAGCTTGGCCCCCTTGGCGGGGGGGACAGATACGCAGTATTTT
TRBV15	-	TRBJ2-2	-	CATSSTRDPTGELFF	TGTGCCACCAGCAGTACTCGAGATCCCACCGGGGAGCTGTTTTTT
TRBV10-3	TRBD1	TRBJ1-6	-	CAISESGQGLSNSPLHF	TGTGCCATCAGTGAGTCTGGACAGGGCTTGTCTAATTCACCCCTCCACTTT
TRBV7-2	-	TRBJ1-1	-	CASSSAPLGEAFF	TGTGCCAGCAGCTCCGCGCCACTTGGTGAAGCTTTCTTT
TRBV14	TRBD1	TRBJ1-6	-	CASSQDKQGWSPLHF	TGTGCCAGCAGCCAAGATAAACAGGGGTGGTCACCCCTCCACTTT
TRBV24-1	TRBD1	TRBJ1-1	-	CATSDSGAGGMTEAFF	TGTGCCACCAGTGATAGCGGGGCAGGGGGCATGACTGAAGCTTTCTTT
TRBV3-1/TRBV3-2	-	TRBJ2-1	-	CASSQEPLETGNEQFF	TGTGCCAGCAGCCAAGAACCCCTAGAGACGGGCAATGAGCAGTTCTTC
TRBV11-2	TRBD2	TRBJ2-5	-	CASSLGPGGLKETQYF	TGTGCCAGCAGCTTGGGGCCGGGGGGGCTAAAAGAGACCCAGTACTTC
TRBV11-2	TRBD1	TRBJ1-5	-	CASSLDGDRFLPQHF	TGTGCCAGCAGCTTAGACGGGGACAGGTTTTTACCCCAGCATTTT
TRBV29-1	TRBD1	TRBJ1-1	-	CSVDLRGQAATEAFF	TGCAGCGTTGATCTGAGGGGGCAGGCGGCCACTGAAGCTTTCTTT
TRBV10-3	-	TRBJ2-2	few	CAISELAGNGELFF	TGTGCCATCAGTGAGCTAGCTGGGAACGGGGAGCTGTTTTTT
TRBV6-2/TRBV6-3	-	TRBJ2-1	-	CASSYGGNGGSTEQFF	TGTGCCAGCAGTTACGGGGGTAACGGAGGGTCCACTGAGCAGTTCTTC
TRBV7-9	TRBD1	TRBJ2-5	-	CASSLPTGASETQYF	TGTGCCAGCAGCTTACCGACAGGGGCTTCGGAGACCCAGTACTTC
TRBV10-1	-	TRBJ2-5	once	CASSEGGTGETQYF	TGCGCCAGCAGTGAGGGAGGGACTGGCGAGACCCAGTACTTC
TRBV6-1	TRBD2	TRBJ2-5	-	CASSAASGGAFARETQYF	TGTGCCAGCAGTGCTGCTAGCGGGGGGGCGTTCGCAAGAGAGACCCAGTACTTC
TRBV6-5	TRBD1	TRBJ1-2	-	CASSYSPRGQVRGYTF	TGTGCCAGCAGTTACTCCCCCCGAGGACAGGTTCGGGGCTACACCTTC
TRBV7-6	TRBD1	TRBJ2-5	-	CASSIGQGEGQETQYF	TGTGCCAGCAGCATAGGACAGGGTGAAGGTCAAGAGACCCAGTACTTC
TRBV19	-	TRBJ2-1	-	CASSIYTQTNEQFF	TGTGCCAGTAGTATTTATACACAGACCAATGAGCAGTTCTTC
TRBV19	TRBD1	TRBJ1-5	-	CASMTQGAHQPQHF	TGTGCCAGCATGACCCAGGGGGCCCATCAGCCCCAGCATTTT
TRBV20-1	-	TRBJ2-5	-	CSARYVETQYF	TGCAGTGCCCGCTATGTAGAGACCCAGTACTTC
TRBV27	TRBD1	TRBJ1-2	-	CASSSGTGPSVYTF	TGTGCCAGCAGCTCCGGGACAGGCCCCTCAGTCTACACCTTC
TRBV19	-	TRBJ1-5	-	CASSIMGQGNQPQHF	TGTGCCAGTAGTATCATGGGGCAGGGGAATCAGCCCCAGCATTTT
TRBV5-4	TRBD2	TRBJ2-1	-	CASSWAPGAGGREQFF	TGTGCCAGCAGCTGGGCCCCGGGAGCGGGGGGGAGGGAGCAGTTCTTC
TRBV4-1	-	TRBJ1-4	-	CASSRAGLLLDEKLFF	TGCGCCAGCAGCCGAGCGGGGCTGCTGCTCGATGAAAAACTGTTTTTT
TRBV6-5	-	TRBJ1-2	-	CASSFRSDTVGGYTF	TGTGCCAGCAGTTTCAGATCGGACACGGTAGGAGGCTACACCTTC
TRBV2	-	TRBJ1-4	-	CASSEGLIRTNEKLFF	TGTGCCAGCAGTGAAGGACTGATTAGAACTAATGAAAAACTGTTTTTT
TRBV5-4	-	TRBJ1-1	-	CASSSWGGSYTEAFF	TGTGCCAGCAGCTCCTGGGGAGGGTCCTACACTGAAGCTTTCTTT
TRBV29-1	-	TRBJ2-3	-	CSVVADRSSTDTQYF	TGCAGCGTTGTCGCCGACAGGTCTAGCACAGATACGCAGTATTTT
TRBV19	TRBD1	TRBJ1-4	-	CASSLPGQGTNEKLFF	TGTGCCAGTAGTCTTCCCGGACAGGGAACTAATGAAAAACTGTTTTTT
TRBV11-1	TRBD1	TRBJ1-6	once	CASSLAHSGTGDSPLHF	TGTGCCAGCAGCTTAGCGCATTCTGGGACAGGGGATTCACCCCTCCACTTT
TRBV13	-	TRBJ1-4	once	CASSLGAQKLFF	TGTGCCAGCAGCTTAGGGGCTCAAAAACTGTTTTTT
TRBV19	TRBD1	TRBJ2-5	-	CASSWDRVQETQYF	TGTGCCAGTAGTTGGGACAGGGTTCAAGAGACCCAGTACTTC